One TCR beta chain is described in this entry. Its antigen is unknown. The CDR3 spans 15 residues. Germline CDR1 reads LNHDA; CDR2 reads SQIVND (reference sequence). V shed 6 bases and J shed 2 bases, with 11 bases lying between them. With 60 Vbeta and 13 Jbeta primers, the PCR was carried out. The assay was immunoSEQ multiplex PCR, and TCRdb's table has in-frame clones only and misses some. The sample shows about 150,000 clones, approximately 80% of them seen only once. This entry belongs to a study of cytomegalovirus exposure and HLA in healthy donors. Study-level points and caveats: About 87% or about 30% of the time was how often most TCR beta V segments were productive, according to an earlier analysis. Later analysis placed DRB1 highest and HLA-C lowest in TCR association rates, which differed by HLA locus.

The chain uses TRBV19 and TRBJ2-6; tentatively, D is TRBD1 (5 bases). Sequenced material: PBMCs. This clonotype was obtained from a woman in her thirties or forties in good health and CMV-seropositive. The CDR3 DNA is TGTGCCAGTAGCATCTGGACAACTGGGGCCAACGTCCTGACTTTC. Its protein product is CASSIWTTGANVLTF.